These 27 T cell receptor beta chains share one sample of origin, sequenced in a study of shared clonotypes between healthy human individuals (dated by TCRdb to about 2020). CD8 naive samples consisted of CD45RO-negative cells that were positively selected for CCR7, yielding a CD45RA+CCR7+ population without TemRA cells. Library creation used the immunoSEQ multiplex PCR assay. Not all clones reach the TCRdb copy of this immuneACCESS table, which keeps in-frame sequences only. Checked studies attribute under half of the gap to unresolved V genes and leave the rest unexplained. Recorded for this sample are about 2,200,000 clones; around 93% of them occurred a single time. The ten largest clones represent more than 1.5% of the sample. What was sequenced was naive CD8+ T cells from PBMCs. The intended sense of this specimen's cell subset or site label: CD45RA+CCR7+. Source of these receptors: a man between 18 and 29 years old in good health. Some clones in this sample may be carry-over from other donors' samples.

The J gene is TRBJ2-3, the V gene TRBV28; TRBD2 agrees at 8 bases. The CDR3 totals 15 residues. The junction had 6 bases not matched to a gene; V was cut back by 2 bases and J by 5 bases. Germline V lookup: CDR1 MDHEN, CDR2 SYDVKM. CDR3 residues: CASSLRVAGIDTQYF. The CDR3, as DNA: TGTGCCAGCAGTTTACGGGTAGCGGGGATAGATACGCAGTATTTT. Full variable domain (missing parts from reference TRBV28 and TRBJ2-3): DVKVTQSSRYLVKRTGEKVFLECVQDMDHENMFWYRQDPGLGLRLIYFSYDVKMKEKGDIPEGYSVSREKKERFSLILESASTNQTSMYLCASSLRVAGIDTQYFGPGTRLTVL.

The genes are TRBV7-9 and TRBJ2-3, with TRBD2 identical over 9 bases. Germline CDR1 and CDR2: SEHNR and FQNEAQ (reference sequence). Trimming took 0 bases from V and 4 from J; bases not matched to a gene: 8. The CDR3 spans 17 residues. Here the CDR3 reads CASSLAGGGRASDTQYF. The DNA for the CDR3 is TGTGCCAGCAGCTTAGCGGGCGGCGGGAGGGCCTCAGATACGCAGTATTTT.

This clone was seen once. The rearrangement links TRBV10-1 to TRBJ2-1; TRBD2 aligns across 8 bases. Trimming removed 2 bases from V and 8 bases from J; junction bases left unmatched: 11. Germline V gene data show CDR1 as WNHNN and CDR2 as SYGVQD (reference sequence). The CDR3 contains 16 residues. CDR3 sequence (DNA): TGCGCCAGCAGTGAGGCCGGGACTAGAAGTACGGATGAGCAGTTCTTC. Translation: CASSEAGTRSTDEQFF.

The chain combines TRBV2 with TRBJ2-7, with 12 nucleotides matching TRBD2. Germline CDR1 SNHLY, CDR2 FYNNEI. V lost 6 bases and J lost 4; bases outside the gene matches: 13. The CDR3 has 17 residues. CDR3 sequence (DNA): TGTGCCAGCAGGTTGACTAGCGGGAGTCTCTCCTGGTACGAGCAGTACTTC. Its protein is CASRLTSGSLSWYEQYF.

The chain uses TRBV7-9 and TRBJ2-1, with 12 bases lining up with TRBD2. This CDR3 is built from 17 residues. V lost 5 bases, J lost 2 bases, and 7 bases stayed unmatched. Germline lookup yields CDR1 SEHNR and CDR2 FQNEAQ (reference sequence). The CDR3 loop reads CASSPDLAGGPYNEQFF. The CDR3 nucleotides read TGTGCCAGCAGCCCGGACCTAGCGGGAGGGCCCTACAATGAGCAGTTCTTC.

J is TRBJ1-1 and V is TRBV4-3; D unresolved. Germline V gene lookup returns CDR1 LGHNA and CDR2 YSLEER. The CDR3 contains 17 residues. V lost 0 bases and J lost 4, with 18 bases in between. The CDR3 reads CASSQDGVGHAGTEAFF. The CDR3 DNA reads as TGCGCCAGCAGCCAAGATGGAGTAGGCCACGCGGGCACTGAAGCTTTCTTT.

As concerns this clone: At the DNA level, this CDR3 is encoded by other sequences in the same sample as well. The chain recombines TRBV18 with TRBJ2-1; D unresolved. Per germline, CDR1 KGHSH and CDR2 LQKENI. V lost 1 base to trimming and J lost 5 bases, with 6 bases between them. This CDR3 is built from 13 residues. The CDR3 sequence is CASSPRRDNEQFF. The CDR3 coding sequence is TGTGCCAGCTCACCACGACGGGACAATGAGCAGTTCTTC.

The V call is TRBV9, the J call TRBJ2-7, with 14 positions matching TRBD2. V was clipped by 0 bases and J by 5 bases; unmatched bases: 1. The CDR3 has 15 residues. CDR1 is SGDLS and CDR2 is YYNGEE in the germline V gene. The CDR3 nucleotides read TGTGCCAGCAGCGTAGGACTAGCGGGAGGGAACGAGCAGTACTTC. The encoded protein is CASSVGLAGGNEQYF.

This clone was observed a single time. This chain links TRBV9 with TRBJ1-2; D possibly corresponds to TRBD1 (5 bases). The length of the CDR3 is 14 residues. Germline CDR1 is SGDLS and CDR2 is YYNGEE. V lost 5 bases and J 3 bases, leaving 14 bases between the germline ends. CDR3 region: CASRTTGRDYGYTF. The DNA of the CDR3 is TGTGCCAGCAGGACCACGGGGCGTGACTATGGCTACACCTTC.

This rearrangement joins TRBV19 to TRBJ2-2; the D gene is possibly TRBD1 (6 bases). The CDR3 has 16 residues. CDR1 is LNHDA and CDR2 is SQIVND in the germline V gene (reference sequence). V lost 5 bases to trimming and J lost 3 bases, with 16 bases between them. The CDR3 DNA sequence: TGTGCCAGTAGTTCTATCCGGGACACCCACACCGGGGAGCTGTTTTTT. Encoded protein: CASSSIRDTHTGELFF.

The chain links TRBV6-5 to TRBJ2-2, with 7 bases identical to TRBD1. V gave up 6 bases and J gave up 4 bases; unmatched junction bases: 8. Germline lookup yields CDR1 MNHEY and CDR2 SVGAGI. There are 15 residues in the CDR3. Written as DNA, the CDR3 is TGTGCCAGCAGGTGGTCGCAGGGGGTCACCGGGGAGCTGTTTTTT. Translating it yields CASRWSQGVTGELFF.

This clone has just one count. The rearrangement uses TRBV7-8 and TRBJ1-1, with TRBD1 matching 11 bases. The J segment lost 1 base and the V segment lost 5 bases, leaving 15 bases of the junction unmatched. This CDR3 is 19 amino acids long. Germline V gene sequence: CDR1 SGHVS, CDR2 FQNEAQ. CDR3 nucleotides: TGTGCCAGCAGCCAAACTCCCCCCGGACAGGGGGCCGCGAACACTGAAGCTTTCTTT. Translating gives CASSQTPPGQGAANTEAFF.

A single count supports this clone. The CDR3 here is CASSRGSAAEQYF. CDR3 in DNA: TGTGCCAGCTCCCGGGGGTCCGCCGCCGAGCAGTACTTC. The V call is TRBV19, the J call TRBJ2-7; D may be TRBD2 (6 bases). CDR3 size: 13 residues. Looked up from germline, CDR1 is LNHDA and CDR2 is SQIVND (reference sequence). V was pared by 9 bases and J by 6 bases, with 18 bases between. The entire variable domain, with the rest obtained from reference TRBV19 and TRBJ2-7, is as follows: DGGITQSPKYLFRKEGQNVTLSCEQNLNHDAMYWYRQDPGQGLRLIYYSQIVNDFQKGDIAEGYSVSREKKESFPLTVTSAQKNPTAFYLCASSRGSAAEQYFGPGTRLTVT.

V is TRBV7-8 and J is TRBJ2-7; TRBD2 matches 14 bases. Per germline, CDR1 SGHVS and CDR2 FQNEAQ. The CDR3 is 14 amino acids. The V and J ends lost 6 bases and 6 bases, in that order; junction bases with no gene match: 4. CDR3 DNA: TGTGCCAGCAGGGGACTAGCGGGAGCTGGCGAGCAGTACTTC. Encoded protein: CASRGLAGAGEQYF. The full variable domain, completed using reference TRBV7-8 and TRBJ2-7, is GAGVSQSPRYKVAKRGQDVALRCDPISGHVSLFWYQQALGQGPEFLTYFQNEAQLDKSGLPSDRFFAERPEGSVSTLKIQRTQQEDSAVYLCASRGLAGAGEQYFGPGTRLTVT.

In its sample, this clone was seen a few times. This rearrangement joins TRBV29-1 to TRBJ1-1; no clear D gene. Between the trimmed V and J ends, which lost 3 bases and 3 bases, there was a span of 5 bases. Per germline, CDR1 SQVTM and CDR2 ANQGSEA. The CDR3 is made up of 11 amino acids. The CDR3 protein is CSVDQYTEAFF. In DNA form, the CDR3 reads TGCAGCGTTGATCAGTACACTGAAGCTTTCTTT.

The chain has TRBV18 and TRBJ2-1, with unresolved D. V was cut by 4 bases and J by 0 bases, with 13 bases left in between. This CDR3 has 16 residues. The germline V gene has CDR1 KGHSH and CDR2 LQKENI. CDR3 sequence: CASSRTVGSSYNEQFF. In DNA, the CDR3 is TGTGCCAGCTCACGTACAGTAGGCAGCTCCTACAATGAGCAGTTCTTC.

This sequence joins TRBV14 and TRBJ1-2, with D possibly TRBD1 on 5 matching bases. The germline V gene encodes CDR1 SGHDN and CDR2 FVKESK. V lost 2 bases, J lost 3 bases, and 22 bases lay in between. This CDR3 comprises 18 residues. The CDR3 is CASSQLSRGTRTDYGYTF. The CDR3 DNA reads TGTGCCAGCAGCCAACTATCGCGCGGGACCCGCACCGACTATGGCTACACCTTC.

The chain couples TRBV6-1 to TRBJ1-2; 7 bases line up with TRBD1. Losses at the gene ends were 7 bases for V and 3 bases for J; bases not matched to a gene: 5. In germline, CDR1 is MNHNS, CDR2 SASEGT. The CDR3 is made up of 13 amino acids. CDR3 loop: CASTEGQYYGYTF. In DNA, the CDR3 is TGTGCCAGCACCGAGGGACAGTACTATGGCTACACCTTC.

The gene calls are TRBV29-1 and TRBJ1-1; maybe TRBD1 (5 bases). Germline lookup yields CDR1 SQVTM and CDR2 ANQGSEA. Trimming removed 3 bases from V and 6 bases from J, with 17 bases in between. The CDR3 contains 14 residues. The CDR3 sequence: CSVDGTPRGAEAFF. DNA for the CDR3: TGCAGCGTTGACGGGACCCCGAGGGGCGCTGAAGCTTTCTTT.

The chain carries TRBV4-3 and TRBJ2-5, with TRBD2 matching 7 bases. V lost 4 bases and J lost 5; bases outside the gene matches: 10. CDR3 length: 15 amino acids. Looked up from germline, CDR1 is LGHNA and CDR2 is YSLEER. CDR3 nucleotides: TGCGCCAGCAGCCTGTCGCGGCGGGGGTCTGAGACCCAGTACTTC. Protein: CASSLSRRGSETQYF.

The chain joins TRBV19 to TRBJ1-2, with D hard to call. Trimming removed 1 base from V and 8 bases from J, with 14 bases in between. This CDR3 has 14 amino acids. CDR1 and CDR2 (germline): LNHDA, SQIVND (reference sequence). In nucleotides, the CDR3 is TGTGCCAGTAGTATAGTTGTAGATGCGGTAGGCTACACCTTC. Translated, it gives CASSIVVDAVGYTF.

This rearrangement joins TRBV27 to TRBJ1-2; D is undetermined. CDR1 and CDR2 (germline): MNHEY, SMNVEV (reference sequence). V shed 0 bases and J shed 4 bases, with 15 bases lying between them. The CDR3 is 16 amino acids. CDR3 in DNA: TGTGCCAGCAGTTTATCTGCCTCCTCAAGGGCCTATGGCTACACCTTC. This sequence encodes CASSLSASSRAYGYTF.

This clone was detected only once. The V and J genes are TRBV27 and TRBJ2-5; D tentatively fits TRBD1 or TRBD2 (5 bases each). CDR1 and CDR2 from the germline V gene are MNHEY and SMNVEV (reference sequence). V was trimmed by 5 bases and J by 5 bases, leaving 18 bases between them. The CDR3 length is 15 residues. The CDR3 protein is CASSTGTNVGETQYF. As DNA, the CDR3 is TGTGCCAGCAGTACCGGGACCAATGTAGGGGAGACCCAGTACTTC.

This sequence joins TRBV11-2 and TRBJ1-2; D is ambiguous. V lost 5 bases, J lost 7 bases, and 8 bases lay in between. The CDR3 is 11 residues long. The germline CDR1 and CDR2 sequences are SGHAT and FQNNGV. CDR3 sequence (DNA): TGTGCCAGCAGCCGTGGCGGTGGCTACACCTTC. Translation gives CASSRGGGYTF.

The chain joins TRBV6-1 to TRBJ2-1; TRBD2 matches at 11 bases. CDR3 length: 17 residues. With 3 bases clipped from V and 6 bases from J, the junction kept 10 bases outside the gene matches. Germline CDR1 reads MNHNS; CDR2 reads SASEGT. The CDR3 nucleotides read TGTGCCAGCAGTGACAACGTACTAGCGGGAGAGTCCAATGAGCAGTTCTTC. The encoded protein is CASSDNVLAGESNEQFF.

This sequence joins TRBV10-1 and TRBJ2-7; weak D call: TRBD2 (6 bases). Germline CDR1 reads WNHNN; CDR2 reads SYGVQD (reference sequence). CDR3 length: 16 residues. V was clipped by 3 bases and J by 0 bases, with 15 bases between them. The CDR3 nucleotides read TGCGCCAGCAGTGAAGGAGGCGGGACGAACTCCTACGAGCAGTACTTC. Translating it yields CASSEGGGTNSYEQYF.

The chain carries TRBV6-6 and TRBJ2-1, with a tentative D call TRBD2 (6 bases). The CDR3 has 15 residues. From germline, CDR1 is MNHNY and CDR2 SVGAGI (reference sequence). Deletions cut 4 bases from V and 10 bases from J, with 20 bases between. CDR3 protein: CASSLAAEGAGEQFF. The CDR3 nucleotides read TGTGCCAGCAGTTTAGCGGCTGAGGGAGCCGGCGAGCAGTTCTTC.